The 7 T cell receptor beta chains below come from one sample, sequenced in a study of shared clonotypes between healthy human individuals. The table came from immunoSEQ multiplex PCR; TCRdb's copy has only in-frame clones and leaves some out. The data show approximately 1.9 million clones, 80% to 95% seen once. Only CD45RO-negative cells positively selected for CCR7 counted as naive CD8 cells, so terminally differentiated effector memory CD45RA+ cells were excluded. The specimen sequenced was naive CD8+ T cells from PBMCs. The receptors were gathered from a young man in good health. Some clones in this sample may be carry-over from other donors' samples.

The sample holds one count of this clone. J is TRBJ2-7 and V is TRBV15, with D uncertain. Trimming shortened V by 3 bases and J by 2 bases, and 8 bases separated the two germline ends. The CDR3 extends over 13 amino acids. In germline, CDR1 is LNHNV, CDR2 YYDKDF (reference sequence). The CDR3 sequence is CATSSTETYEQYF. CDR3 DNA: TGTGCCACCAGCAGTACCGAGACCTACGAGCAGTACTTC.

This chain connects TRBV5-4 to TRBJ2-1, with 8 bases fitting TRBD2. J lost 8 bases, V lost 2 bases, and 9 bases had no gene match. There are 15 residues in the CDR3. CDR1 is SGHNT and CDR2 is YYREEE in the germline V gene (reference sequence). CDR3 nucleotides: TGTGCCAGCAGCTTCACGGGAGGGCCAGTCGATGAGCAGTTCTTC. Its translation is CASSFTGGPVDEQFF.

This chain joins TRBV4-1 and TRBJ2-7, with 9 bases matching TRBD2. The V segment lost 4 bases and the J segment 4 bases; nucleotides outside the gene matches: 5. Germline assignment: CDR1 MGHRA and CDR2 YSYEKL. There are 14 residues in the CDR3. The CDR3: CASSPGLAIYEQYF. The CDR3 DNA sequence: TGCGCCAGCAGCCCGGGACTAGCTATATACGAGCAGTACTTC.

This clone was observed a handful of times. Other DNA sequences in the same sample also yield this CDR3. The rearrangement uses TRBV9 and TRBJ1-1; weak D call: TRBD1 (6 bases). The germline V gene has CDR1 SGDLS and CDR2 YYNGEE. CDR3 size: 13 residues. The V end was cut by 4 bases, the J end by 5 bases, with 12 bases between. The CDR3: CASSSRGGTEAFF. The CDR3 nucleotides read TGTGCCAGCAGCTCTAGAGGGGGTACTGAAGCTTTCTTT.

The chain employs TRBV23-1 and TRBJ2-7, with a possible D match to TRBD1 (6 bases). TRBV23-1 is recorded as an ORF, its role being uncertain. The CDR3 consists of 15 residues. V lost 10 bases, J lost 1 base, and 20 bases lay in between. The CDR3 sequence: CAILPVQGPSYEQYF. DNA of the CDR3: TGCGCCATCCTCCCCGTACAGGGACCTTCCTACGAGCAGTACTTC.

The rearrangement uses TRBV7-9 and TRBJ1-1; D is uncertain. Germline loops: CDR1 SEHNR, CDR2 FQNEAQ (reference sequence). This CDR3 region has 17 residues. Trimming shortened V by 2 bases and J by 5 bases, and 21 bases separated the two germline ends. The DNA of the CDR3 is TGTGCCAGCAGCTTATGGCCGCTGGCTGCCGGGGTTACTGAAGCTTTCTTT. Translated, it gives CASSLWPLAAGVTEAFF.

This sequence joins TRBV4-1 and TRBJ2-1; unclear D gene. CDR3 length equals 15 residues. Looked up from germline, CDR1 is MGHRA and CDR2 is YSYEKL. V shed 4 bases and J shed 4 bases, with 14 bases lying between them. The CDR3, as DNA: TGCGCCAGCAGCCTAGGGATGTCCGAGTACAATGAGCAGTTCTTC. It translates to CASSLGMSEYNEQFF.